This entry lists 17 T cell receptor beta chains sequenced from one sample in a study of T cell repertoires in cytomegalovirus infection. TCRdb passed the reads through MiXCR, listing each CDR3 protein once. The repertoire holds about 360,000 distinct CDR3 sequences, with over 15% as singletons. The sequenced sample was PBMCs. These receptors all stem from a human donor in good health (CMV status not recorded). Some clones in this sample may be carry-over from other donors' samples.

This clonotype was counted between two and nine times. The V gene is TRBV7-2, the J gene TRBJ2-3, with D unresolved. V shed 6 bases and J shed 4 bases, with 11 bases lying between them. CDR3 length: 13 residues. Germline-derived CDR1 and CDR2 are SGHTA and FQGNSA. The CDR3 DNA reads TGTGCCAGCAGACGAAGATCCGCAGATACGCAGTATTTT. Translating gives CASRRRSADTQYF. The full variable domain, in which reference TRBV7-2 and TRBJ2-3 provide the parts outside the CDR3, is GAGVSQSPSNKVTEKGKDVELRCDPISGHTALYWYRQSLGQGLEFLIYFQGNSAPDKSGLPSDRFSAERTGGSVSTLTIQRTQQEDSAVYLCASRRRSADTQYFGPGTRLTVL.

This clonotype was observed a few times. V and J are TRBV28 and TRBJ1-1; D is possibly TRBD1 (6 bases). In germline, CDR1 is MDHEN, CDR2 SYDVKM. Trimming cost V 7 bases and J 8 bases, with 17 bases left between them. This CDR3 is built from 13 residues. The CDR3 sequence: CASNPPGGREAFF. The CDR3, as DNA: TGTGCCAGCAATCCTCCGGGGGGGCGGGAAGCTTTCTTT.

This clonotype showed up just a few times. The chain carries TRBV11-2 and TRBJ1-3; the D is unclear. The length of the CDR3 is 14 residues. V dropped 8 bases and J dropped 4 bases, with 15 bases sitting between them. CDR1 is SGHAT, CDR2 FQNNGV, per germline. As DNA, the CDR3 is TGTGCCAGCGGGAAGGGAATAGCGGGAAACACCATATATTTT. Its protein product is CASGKGIAGNTIYF.

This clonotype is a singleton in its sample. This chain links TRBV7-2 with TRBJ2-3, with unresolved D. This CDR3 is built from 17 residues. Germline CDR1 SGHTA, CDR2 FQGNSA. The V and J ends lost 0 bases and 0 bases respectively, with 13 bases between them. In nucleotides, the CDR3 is TGTGCCAGCAGCTTAGCGTTCCAGATACCTAGCACAGATACGCAGTATTTT. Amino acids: CASSLAFQIPSTDTQYF.

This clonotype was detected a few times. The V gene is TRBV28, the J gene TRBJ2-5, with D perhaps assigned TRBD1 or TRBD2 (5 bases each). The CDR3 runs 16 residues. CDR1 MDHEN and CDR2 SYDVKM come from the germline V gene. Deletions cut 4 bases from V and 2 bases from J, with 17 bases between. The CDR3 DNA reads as TGTGCCAGCAGTTCCCTTAAAGGGACGGAACAAGAGACCCAGTACTTC. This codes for CASSSLKGTEQETQYF. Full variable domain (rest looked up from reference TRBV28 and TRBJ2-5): DVKVTQSSRYLVKRTGEKVFLECVQDMDHENMFWYRQDPGLGLRLIYFSYDVKMKEKGDIPEGYSVSREKKERFSLILESASTNQTSMYLCASSSLKGTEQETQYFGPGTRLLVL.

The CDR3 sequence is CSAERGGAGTEAFF. The CDR3 DNA reads TGCAGTGCTGAGCGAGGGGGCGCAGGCACTGAAGCTTTCTTT. The V gene is TRBV20-1, the J gene TRBJ1-1, with 7 bases fitting TRBD1. J was trimmed by 4 bases and V by 5 bases; bases with no gene match: 10. The CDR3 totals 14 residues. Germline CDR1 is DFQATT and CDR2 is SNEGSKA (reference sequence).

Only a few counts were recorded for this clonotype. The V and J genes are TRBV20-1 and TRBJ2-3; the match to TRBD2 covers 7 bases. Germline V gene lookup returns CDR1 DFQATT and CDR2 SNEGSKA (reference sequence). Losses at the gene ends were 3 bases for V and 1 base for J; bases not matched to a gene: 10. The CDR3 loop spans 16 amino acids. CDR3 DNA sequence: TGCAGTGCTAGGGGCGTCGGGGAGGGAGGCACAGATACGCAGTATTTT. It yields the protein CSARGVGEGGTDTQYF.

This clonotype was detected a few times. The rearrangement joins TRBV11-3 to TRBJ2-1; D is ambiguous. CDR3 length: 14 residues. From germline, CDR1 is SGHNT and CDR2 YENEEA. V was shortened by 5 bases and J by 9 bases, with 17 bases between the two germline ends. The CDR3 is CASSLTGDGGEQFF. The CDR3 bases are TGTGCCAGCAGCCTCACCGGAGACGGTGGTGAGCAGTTCTTC. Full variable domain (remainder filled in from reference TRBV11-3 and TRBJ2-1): EAGVVQSPRYKIIEKKQPVAFWCNPISGHNTLYWYLQNLGQGPELLIRYENEEAVDDSQLPKDRFSAERLKGVDSTLKIQPAELGDSAVYLCASSLTGDGGEQFFGPGTRLTVL.

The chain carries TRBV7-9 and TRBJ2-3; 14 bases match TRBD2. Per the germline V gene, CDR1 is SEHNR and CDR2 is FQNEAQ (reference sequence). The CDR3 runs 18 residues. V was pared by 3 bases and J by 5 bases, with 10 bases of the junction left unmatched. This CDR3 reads CASSLESGLAGVGDTQYF. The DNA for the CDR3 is TGTGCCAGCAGCTTGGAATCGGGACTAGCGGGAGTAGGAGATACGCAGTATTTT.

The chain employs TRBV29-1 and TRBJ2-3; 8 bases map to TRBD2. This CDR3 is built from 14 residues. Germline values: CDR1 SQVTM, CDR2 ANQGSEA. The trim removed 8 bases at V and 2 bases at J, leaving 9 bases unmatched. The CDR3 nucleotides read TGCAGCCTGTCGGGGGGGGCGCCCACAGATACGCAGTATTTT. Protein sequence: CSLSGGAPTDTQYF.

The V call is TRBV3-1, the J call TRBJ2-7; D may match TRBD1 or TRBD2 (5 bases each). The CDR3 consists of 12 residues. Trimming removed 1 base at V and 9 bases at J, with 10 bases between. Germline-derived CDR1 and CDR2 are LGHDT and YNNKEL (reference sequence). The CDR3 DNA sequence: TGTGCCAGCAGCCAAGGGGACGGCTTGCAGTACTTC. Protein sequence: CASSQGDGLQYF.

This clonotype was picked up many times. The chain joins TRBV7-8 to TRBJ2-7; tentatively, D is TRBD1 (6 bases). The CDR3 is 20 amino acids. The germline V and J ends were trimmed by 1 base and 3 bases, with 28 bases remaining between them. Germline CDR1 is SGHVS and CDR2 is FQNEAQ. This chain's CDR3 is CASSLVVSGTSRKVDYEQYF. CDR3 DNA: TGTGCCAGCAGCTTAGTGGTTTCTGGGACATCCCGAAAAGTAGACTACGAGCAGTACTTC.

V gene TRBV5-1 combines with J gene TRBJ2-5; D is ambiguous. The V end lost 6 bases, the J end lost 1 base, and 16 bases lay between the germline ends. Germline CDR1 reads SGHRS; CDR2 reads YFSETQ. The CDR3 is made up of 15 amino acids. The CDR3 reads CASTPLGSSQETQYF. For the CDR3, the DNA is TGCGCCAGCACCCCTCTGGGAAGCAGCCAAGAGACCCAGTACTTC.

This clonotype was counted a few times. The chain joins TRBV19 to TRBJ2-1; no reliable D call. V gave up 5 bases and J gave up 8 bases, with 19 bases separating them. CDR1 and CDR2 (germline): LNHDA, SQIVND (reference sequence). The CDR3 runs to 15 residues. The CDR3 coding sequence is TGTGCCAGTAGTTGGGCTCCTGGGCTCAGCTATGAGCAGTTCTTC. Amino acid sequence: CASSWAPGLSYEQFF.

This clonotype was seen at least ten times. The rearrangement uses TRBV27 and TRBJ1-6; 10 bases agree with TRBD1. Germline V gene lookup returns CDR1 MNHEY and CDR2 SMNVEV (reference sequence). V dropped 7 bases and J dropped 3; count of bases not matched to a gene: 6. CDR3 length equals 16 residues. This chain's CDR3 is CASTAGQGIYNSPLHF. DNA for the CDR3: TGTGCCAGCACTGCGGGACAGGGGATCTATAATTCACCCCTCCACTTT.

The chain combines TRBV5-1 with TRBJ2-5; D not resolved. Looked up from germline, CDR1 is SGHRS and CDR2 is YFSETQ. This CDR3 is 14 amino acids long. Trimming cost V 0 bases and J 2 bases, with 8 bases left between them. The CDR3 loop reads CASSLGLSQETQYF. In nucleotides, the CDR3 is TGCGCCAGCAGCTTGGGGCTTTCTCAAGAGACCCAGTACTTC.

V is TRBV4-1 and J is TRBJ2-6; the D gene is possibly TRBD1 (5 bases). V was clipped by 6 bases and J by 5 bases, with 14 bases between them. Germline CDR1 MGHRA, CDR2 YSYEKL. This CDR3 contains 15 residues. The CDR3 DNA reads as TGCGCCAGCAGGGGGTACCAGGGCTGGGCCAACGTCCTGACTTTC. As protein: CASRGYQGWANVLTF.